Listed here is a single TCR beta chain. Its cognate antigen is unknown. Other nucleotide sequences in the sample specify the same CDR3. This was a deep-level run. Measured with immunoSEQ multiplex PCR; TCRdb has only the in-frame clones, and not every one. The sample consists of more than 2 million clones, about 94% of them appearing once. This entry belongs to a study of shared clonotypes between healthy human individuals. Study-wide results and limits: Naive subsets tended to show greater estimated richness than memory subsets.

Terminally differentiated effector memory CD45RA+ cells were left out of the naive CD8 fraction, which was CD45RO-negative and positively selected for CCR7. The CDR3 loop spans 15 amino acids. Germline CDR1 is MNHEY and CDR2 is SMNVEV (reference sequence). V gave up 5 bases and J gave up 3 bases; unmatched junction bases: 3. J is TRBJ2-3 and V is TRBV27; 12 nucleotides agree with TRBD2. The TCR was taken from a young man in good health. Some clones in this sample may be carry-over from other donors' samples. The material sequenced was naive CD8+ T cells from PBMCs. Here the CDR3 DNA reads TGTGCCAGCAGTCCAGGGACTAGCGGGACAGATACGCAGTATTTT. Translating gives CASSPGTSGTDTQYF.